Sequencing of this T cell receptor (delta chain) was carried out in a study of Vδ1+ human thymocytes. This clone was observed a handful of times. Its matching antigen is unknown. This same CDR3 is encoded by further DNA sequences in the sample. RNA was extracted from the cells and then reverse transcribed. Multiplex PCR used pooled V-gene forward primers and a constant-region reverse primer to amplify CDR3s. TCRdb processed the multiplex PCR reads again with the CATT caller. The sample lists 23,000 or so delta-chain clones; approximately 32% were seen once. Trimming took 6 bases from V and 1 from J; bases not matched to a gene: 20. The CDR3 totals 19 residues. The germline V gene has CDR1 TSWWSYY and CDR2 QGS. Study-wide findings and caveats: Highly polyclonal TRG and TRD repertoires with Gaussian CDR3 length distributions appeared in thymus.

What was sequenced was Vdelta1+ gamma-delta thymocytes from the thymus. The subset here: FACS-sorted CD3+ TCRalphabeta- TCRVdelta1+ TCRVdelta2- thymocytes. V gene TRDV1 combines with J gene TRDJ1, with 7 nucleotides matching TRDD3. This TCR was recovered from a boy in the first two years of life who had congenital heart surgery. The CDR3 nucleotides are TGTGCTCTTGGCCGAACTCTTCCGCTAGGGCTGGGGGTCACCGATAAACTCATCTTT. Translated: CALGRTLPLGLGVTDKLIF.